Given below is one T cell receptor (beta chain) in context. The antigen remains unidentified. This sample stems from a study of PD-1 blockade in classical Hodgkin lymphoma. All trial patients relapsed after autologous stem cell transplantation. Under best response, outcomes were complete response, partial response or progressive disease. Broader study findings: Newly diagnosed patients and complete responders had comparable diversity at baseline. Why the repertoires differ is still unclear, perhaps disease activity or prior therapy. Significant TCR diversity gains by C4D1 occurred in CD4+ but not CD8+ cells.

With 4 bases removed from V and 1 base from J, the gap between germline ends came to 13 bases. This CDR3 is built from 15 residues. Germline values: CDR1 MNHEY, CDR2 SVGAGI. The method was immunoSEQ multiplex PCR; TCRdb's version includes in-frame clones alone and lacks a portion of them. This sample yields approximately 60,000 clones, of which 88% are seen a single time; approximately 12% belongs to the top ten. The specimen comprised peripheral blood mononuclear cells (PBMCs), sampled at baseline. J is TRBJ1-2 and V is TRBV6-5; a weak D match, TRBD1 (6 bases). This clonotype originated in a human donor with classical Hodgkin lymphoma. The CDR3 loop is CASSSPRTDNYGYTF. The CDR3 coding sequence is TGTGCCAGCAGTTCCCCCCGGACAGATAACTATGGCTACACCTTC.